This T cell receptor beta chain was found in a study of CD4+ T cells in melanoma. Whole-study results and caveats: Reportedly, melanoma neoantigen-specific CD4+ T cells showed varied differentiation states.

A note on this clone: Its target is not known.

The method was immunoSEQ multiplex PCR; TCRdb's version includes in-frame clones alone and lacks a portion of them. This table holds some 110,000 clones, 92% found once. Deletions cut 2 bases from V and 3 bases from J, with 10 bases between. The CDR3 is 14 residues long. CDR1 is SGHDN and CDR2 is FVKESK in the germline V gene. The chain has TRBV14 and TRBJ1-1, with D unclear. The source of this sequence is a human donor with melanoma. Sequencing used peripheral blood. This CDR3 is CASSQRAFDTEAFF. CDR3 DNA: TGTGCCAGCAGCCAACGCGCTTTTGACACTGAAGCTTTCTTT.